This TCR beta chain was documented in a study of vaccination and CD4 T cells after COVID-19. Study as a whole: As a positive control, some control cultures were given a CEFX pool, while others were given an HIV-1 Nef pool or no peptide.

The ends were cut back, 4 bases at V and 1 base at J, with 8 bases in the middle. Germline loops: CDR1 MNHNS, CDR2 SASEGT. The CDR3 contains 14 residues. The Oncomine TCR Beta short-read assay was applied to DNA of cultured CD4+ T cells. Genomic DNA was isolated from CD4+ T cells that had been cultured. TCRdb re-derived calls from the PCR reads in MiXCR, one entry per CDR3 protein. Of around 12,000 distinct CDR3 sequences in the sample, 50% to 65% were seen once. As for treatment: approximately nine-day PBMC culture with coronavirus spike peptide pools or control peptides (ViraFEST assay). With regard to this clonotype: Its antigen is not identified.

The chain employs TRBV6-1 and TRBJ1-3; D not resolved. Sequenced input: CD4+ T cells from blood, cultured in vitro. This receptor was taken from a human donor who had recovered from COVID-19. This CDR3 is CASSVWGSGNTIYF. The CDR3 DNA reads TGTGCCAGCAGTGTTTGGGGATCTGGAAACACCATATATTTT.